This TCR beta chain was observed in a study of naive and memory T cell subsets. An equimolar mix of two oligonucleotides served as the beta constant-region primer for TRBC1 and TRBC2. Nested alpha and beta constant-region primers with the SP2 primer drove four PCR rounds on ligated cDNA. One entry per CDR3 protein, called by TCRdb with MiXCR from the UMI-ligation and nested PCR reads. Of tens of thousands of distinct CDR3 sequences in the sample, 11% were seen once. Findings and limits, study-wide: In naive cells, over 95% of TCR sequences were seen only once. TCR counts from RNA may reflect activation-linked expression changes.

The length of the CDR3 is 15 residues. Trimming removed 6 bases from V and 5 bases from J, with 19 bases in between. A few counts support this clonotype. The antigen is undetermined. The TCR was taken from a human donor in good health. The chain has TRBV12-3 or TRBV12-4 and TRBJ1-1; maybe TRBD1 (5 bases). The sequenced sample was central memory CD8+ T cells from blood. CDR3 sequence (DNA): TGTGCCAGCAGCCGCAGGGATGGGGTAAAGACTGAAGCTTTCTTT. This codes for CASSRRDGVKTEAFF.